This note documents a single T cell receptor (beta chain) sequence. The V gene's germline CDR1 is SGHAT and CDR2 FQNNGV. V lost 3 bases to trimming and J lost 8 bases, with 7 bases between them. This CDR3 has 11 amino acids. These data are taken from a study of tumor and adjacent non-tumor tissue in lung cancer. The template was RNA from unsorted bulk tissue. The library came from three nested PCR rounds adapted from ARM-PCR protocols. TCRdb fed the multiplex PCR reads into MiXCR, producing one record per CDR3 protein. The data contain about 140,000 distinct CDR3 sequences, approximately 66% of them seen just once; the ten biggest clones take up 15% to 20%.

This chain joins TRBV11-2 and TRBJ1-1; the D is unclear. The source is a man between 60 and 70 years old with small cell lung cancer. The sequenced sample consisted of lung tumor tissue. DNA for the CDR3: TGTGCCAGCAGCTTTTACATAGAAGCTTTCTTT. Protein: CASSFYIEAFF. The complete variable domain, with remaining parts taken from reference TRBV11-2 and TRBJ1-1, reads EAGVAQSPRYKIIEKRQSVAFWCNPISGHATLYWYQQILGQGPKLLIQFQNNGVVDDSQLPKDRFSAERLKGVDSTLKIQPAKLEDSAVYLCASSFYIEAFFGQGTRLTVV.